Below are 6 T cell receptor beta chains sequenced from a single sample in a study of T-cell memory formation after mild COVID-19. One entry per CDR3 protein results from TCRdb running MiXCR on the 5' RACE reads. The table includes 140,000 to 150,000 distinct CDR3 sequences, approximately 25% detected once. The source material was PBMCs or a T cell subset sorted from them (not recorded which). These receptors were collected from an adult woman who had mild COVID-19 (a few samples of this study predate the infection). Cell type and time point are not known.

This clonotype was counted between two and nine times. This sequence joins TRBV12-3 or TRBV12-4 and TRBJ2-3; tentatively, D is TRBD1 or TRBD2 (5 bases each). The CDR3 covers 14 residues. V lost 4 bases and J 4 bases, leaving 12 bases between the germline ends. The CDR3 reads CASSWTGTADTQYF. DNA of the CDR3: TGTGCCAGCAGTTGGACTGGGACGGCAGATACGCAGTATTTT.

The chain links TRBV7-8 to TRBJ2-1, with TRBD2 matching 13 bases. Germline lookup yields CDR1 SGHVS and CDR2 FQNEAQ. The CDR3 spans 19 residues. V trimming: 1 base; J trimming: 5 bases; junction bases outside the gene matches: 11. CDR3 bases: TGTGCCAGCAGCTTAGATTTCTCCAGGACTAGCGGGAGAAACAATGAGCAGTTCTTC. This gives the protein CASSLDFSRTSGRNNEQFF.

The chain's CDR3 is CASSFAGTGLYEQYF. CDR3 bases: TGTGCCAGCAGTTTCGCCGGGACAGGACTCTACGAGCAGTACTTC. V is TRBV12-3 or TRBV12-4 and J is TRBJ2-7; 8 bases agree with TRBD1. The CDR3 is 15 residues long. With V trimmed by 3 bases and J by 3 bases, 7 bases remained unmatched.

The chain employs TRBV12-3 or TRBV12-4 and TRBJ2-1; D might be TRBD2 (5 bases). Trimming removed 2 bases from V and 1 base from J, with 9 bases in between. The CDR3 runs to 15 residues. The CDR3 reads CASSLTGMSYNEQFF. The CDR3 DNA reads TGTGCCAGCAGTTTAACCGGGATGTCCTACAATGAGCAGTTCTTC.

This clonotype came up many times. The chain has TRBV6-1 and TRBJ1-5; 8 nucleotides match TRBD1. Unmatched junction bases numbered 5, after V lost 6 bases and J lost 7 bases. This CDR3 has 13 amino acids. Per germline, CDR1 MNHNS and CDR2 SASEGT. The chain's CDR3 is CASSLQGGQPQHF. Written as DNA, the CDR3 is TGTGCCAGCAGCTTACAGGGGGGGCAGCCCCAGCATTTT.

The chain joins TRBV6-1 to TRBJ1-4, with D maybe TRBD1 (6 bases). V was pared by 6 bases and J by 7 bases, with 18 bases between. This CDR3 contains 15 residues. Germline V gives CDR1 MNHNS, CDR2 SASEGT. CDR3: CASRMTGEEVEKLFF. DNA for the CDR3: TGTGCCAGCAGGATGACAGGAGAGGAGGTTGAAAAACTGTTTTTT.